This TCR beta chain was found in a study of OX40 agonist ivuxolimab in advanced cancers. Study-level findings and limits: In the 0.1 to 3.0 mg/kg range, CD4+ and CD8+ blood T cells had expanded clonally by week 6. Those patients achieving a partial response at 0.1-3.0 mg/kg showed among the lowest clonal expansion. Still undetermined is the antigen specificity of the expanded peripheral T cells.

Comment on this clone: Antigen: not known.

The repertoire was sequenced with immunoSEQ multiplex PCR; TCRdb's copy has only in-frame clones and lacks some. The data show just under 100,000 clones, approximately 94% seen once. The receptor was isolated from an adult with an advanced solid tumor such as melanoma, head and neck, liver or kidney cancer. The starting material was CD4+ or CD8+ T cells sorted from blood, obtained in a trial of the OX40 agonist ivuxolimab.

The DNA for the CDR3 is TGCGCCAGCAGTGATGTTTCCGACAAACAGTACTTC. Its protein is CASSDVSDKQYF. The rearrangement uses TRBV10-1 and TRBJ2-7; D gene unclear. Germline V gives CDR1 WNHNN, CDR2 SYGVQD (reference sequence). V was pared by 3 bases and J by 10 bases, with 13 bases between. There are 12 residues in the CDR3.